This TCR beta chain came from a study of blood T cell repertoires in COVID-19. The Seattle patients joined while their infection was active and were tracked longitudinally afterward. The CDR3 is made up of 15 amino acids. In germline, CDR1 is SGHRS, CDR2 YFSETQ. V was cut by 1 base and J by 0 bases, with 8 bases left in between. In the study's own analysis: The authors estimated nucleated cell counts from reference gene primer amplification. This table comes from immunoSEQ multiplex PCR, and its TCRdb copy is limited to in-frame clones, with some not included. V, J and clone size derive from that table, while D and trimming were established from the DNA sequence. The table lists around 190,000 clones, roughly 80% of them singletons, with roughly 5.7% in the top ten.

The rearrangement joins TRBV5-1 to TRBJ1-5; D ambiguous. This receptor was taken from a woman in her forties with COVID-19, enrolled during active disease. Sequencing used peripheral blood. DNA of the CDR3: TGCGCCAGCAGCTTGAGTACTGATAGCAATCAGCCCCAGCATTTT. Protein: CASSLSTDSNQPQHF.